This TCR beta chain was sequenced in a study of regulatory T cells in long-lasting Graves disease (dated by TCRdb to the early 2020s). Background on the whole study: Newly diagnosed Graves' disease patients had taken antithyroid drugs for less than 3 months. Patients with persistent Graves' disease were compared with patients with newly diagnosed Graves' disease using TCR sequencing and RNA sequencing of peripheral blood. The study was conducted in China and was registered as a clinical trial. A total of 33 samples underwent TCR sequencing, from about 13 patients with persistent Graves' disease and 20 or so patients with newly diagnosed Graves' disease. Here is what the overall study found, with its caveats: TRBV28, TRBJ1-2 and TRBJ2-5 were preferentially used in persistent disease, while TRBV20-1 and TRBJ2-1 were favored in newly diagnosed disease. The authors noted that the small sample size was a limitation that may lower accuracy. Only peripheral blood was studied, because thyroid tissue, the primary lesion, was inaccessible. Only the TCR beta chain was sequenced and analyzed. Persistent Graves' disease patients showed lower TCR Shannon entropy and fewer highly expanded clones than newly diagnosed patients, suggesting clonal expansion. Patients with persistent disease shared more public clonotypes (around 2,700) than newly diagnosed patients did (roughly 970).

The time point label for this specimen denotes: newly diagnosed GD, antithyroid drugs for less than 3 months. RNA was extracted from PBMCs in TRIzol for both TCR sequencing and RNA sequencing. Graves' disease was diagnosed according to American Thyroid Association guidelines. The patients came from an endocrinology department in Xi'an, China. Each patient gave about 10 milliliters of peripheral blood, collected in an EDTA anticoagulant tube. PBMCs were isolated by Ficoll Paque Plus density gradient separation without further T cell sorting. An Agilent 2100 Bioanalyzer and agarose gel were used to check RNA quality, and a NanoDrop 2000 was used to measure RNA concentration. Libraries came from multiplex PCR. Data came from an Illumina HiSeq 4000. iRepertoire HTBI primers and Arm-PCR amplification of CDR3 regions were used to construct TCR beta libraries. PCR products were gel purified before sequencing. For the original study's pipeline: A total of roughly 58 TRBV and 14 TRBJ segments were identified across samples and were used for gene usage analysis of CDR3 amino acid clonotypes. COPE and FqMerger were used to merge filtered high-quality paired reads into contigs. BLAST was used to align contigs to IMGT TRBV, TRBD and TRBJ reference genes, with CDR3 defined following IMGT. Any clonotype with a frequency above 0.1% was counted as a highly expanded clone. Shannon entropy was used to measure repertoire diversity, and the Gini coefficient was used to measure V-J evenness. A clonotype found in more than one individual was treated as public. Using fastp trimming at Q25 and MiXCR clonotype assembly, TCRdb reanalyzed the public sequencing data and kept in-frame beta chains. Each CDR3 protein gets just one entry, which takes the most common genes and DNA from the rows behind it. The V and J calls reflect TCRdb's pipeline rather than the authors' work. The sample table contains around 470,000 distinct CDR3 sequences; only one count was recorded for roughly 15% of them. The ten largest clones add up to over 15% of the sample.

The CDR3 sequence holds 16 residues, the cysteine and phenylalanine included. The DNA shown is the 48-base CDR3, in frame from base 1. V is pared back by 1 base and J by 0 bases, with 10 bases lying between the germline termini. Details on this clonotype: The clone's antigen remains unknown. Qualities for individual bases were not recorded, and no much larger clone is one base off.

This sample also appeared in a second study, on T cells in Graves' hyperthyroidism and ophthalmopathy. In that second paper, the authors write: Graves' hyperthyroidism was defined as stable when no progression to ophthalmopathy occurred over 18 months of follow-up. The hyperthyroidism patients were between 18 and 65 years old and newly diagnosed, with a disease duration of less than 2 months. Any patient with an uncontrolled infection, another autoimmune disease, pregnancy or lactation was excluded. Diagnoses relied on clinical symptoms, serum thyroxine and TRAb, thyroid ultrasound and orbital computed tomography. A first-round RT-PCR of the TCR CDR3 used the HTBI primer set with the Qiagen OneStep RT-PCR kit. Most expanded thyroid clonotypes (frequency above 0.001) were also detected in blood, suggesting blood repertoires may reflect thyroid immune responses. A model built on a 13 V-J signature distinguished ophthalmopathy from stable hyperthyroidism, reaching 87.88% sensitivity and around 81% specificity in cross-validation and 80%/75% in testing. During validation, the model predicted progression to ophthalmopathy a median of around 6 months ahead of onset, with almost 71% sensitivity and roughly 75% specificity. TCR V-J signatures able to tell the groups apart were searched for in a discovery cohort of 100 patients, of whom more than 40 had Graves' ophthalmopathy and more than 55 had stable Graves' hyperthyroidism. Whether ophthalmopathy could be predicted prospectively was tested in an independent validation cohort made up of 18 to 20 hyperthyroidism patients plus 17 patients who later progressed to ophthalmopathy. For training and testing, the 110 or so patients in the discovery cohort were randomly divided in a 7:3 ratio. The study also compared thyroid tissue and blood T-cell repertoires from a handful of Graves' hyperthyroidism patients. After blood sampling, hyperthyroidism patients were treated with methimazole at a starting dose of 30 mg daily, and ophthalmopathy patients were treated with high-dose intravenous methylprednisolone. Libraries were constructed in a second round of multiplex PCR, after which size selection and purification were performed. Paired-end sequencing of the libraries was performed with 100 bp reads on an Illumina HiSeq2000. Raw data were processed with SOAPnuke, discarding reads with adapters, uncalled bases, mean Phred below 15, or no exact constant-primer or identifier match. High-quality paired reads were merged using COPE v1.2.5, and each unique nucleotide sequence was defined as a clonotype. MiTCR v1.1 was used to align the clonotypes against IMGT TRBV, TRBD and TRBJ reference segments. Analysis was restricted to V-J combinations with a frequency above 0.0001, which covered 99.2% of repertoires. A TCS score was defined as the ratio of F50 (clonal expansion) to E x V (chaos), with BLOSUM62-based TCRdist applied between CDR3 peptides within each V-J. Welch's t-statistics and random forest reduced around 510 V-J features to 13, which were used in a naive Bayes classifier (R e1071). Sample size was not statistically predetermined, and blinding of investigators to group allocation was not performed. TCR Vbeta CDR3 sequencing of 140 or so peripheral blood samples (over 40 ophthalmopathy, some 75 hyperthyroidism and 17 progressor patients) is reported in the paper.

The starting material was peripheral blood mononuclear cells (PBMCs), obtained at new diagnosis, from a patient treated with antithyroid drugs. This chain joins TRBV12-3 or TRBV12-4 to TRBJ1-5; a tentative D match to TRBD1 spans 5 bases. This clonotype was sampled from a woman aged 50 to 60 with Graves disease. Donor details come from another sample of the same person, matched by shared clones. The CDR3 region: CASSLEGRYSNQPQHF. The DNA reads as follows: TGTGCCAGCAGTTTAGAGGGGCGGTATAGCAATCAGCCCCAGCATTTT.